The 28 T cell receptor beta chains reported below all come from one sample, sequenced in a study of spatial heterogeneity in lung cancer. TCRdb reanalysed the 5' RACE reads using MiXCR and keeps one entry per CDR3 protein. The data hold approximately 13,000 distinct CDR3 sequences, with 5.2% observed a single time. The time point here: sample taken at primary tumor resection. Whole RNA, isolated from tumor, nontumor lung or frozen PBMC, was sequenced without prior sorting. Sequencing was performed on lung tumor tissue, taken at surgery. These TCRs come from a human donor with early-stage non-small cell lung cancer.

This clonotype has at least ten counts. This beta chain appears as a stray read in a library generated for alpha chains; its size is not informative. V gene TRBV6-6 combines with J gene TRBJ2-7; 10 bases line up with TRBD2. With V trimmed by 6 bases and J by 1 base, 9 bases remained unmatched. Germline assignment: CDR1 MNHNY and CDR2 SVGAGI (reference sequence). This CDR3 is built from 16 residues. The CDR3, as DNA: TGTGCCAGCAGAACCGCCGGGACTAGCGTGTCCTACGAGCAGTACGTC. As protein: CASRTAGTSVSYEQYV.

This clonotype was observed at least ten times. The size of this beta chain means little, since it is a stray read in a library made for alpha chains. The chain carries TRBV7-2 and TRBJ2-3; TRBD2 agrees at 11 bases. The J segment lost 2 bases and the V segment lost 5 bases, leaving 6 bases of the junction unmatched. Germline values: CDR1 SGHTA, CDR2 FQGNSA. The CDR3 has 16 amino acids. The chain's CDR3 is CASSLRLAGSTDTQYF. The CDR3 nucleotides read TGTGCCAGCAGCCTCCGACTAGCGGGGTCCACAGATACGCAGTATTTT.

Remarks on this clonotype: A much larger clone differs from this one at a single base, so this may be a read error. This beta chain was picked up by a library intended for alpha chains and is off target, so its count carries little meaning. V is TRBV7-8 and J is TRBJ1-5, with no clear D. V lost 5 bases, J lost 6 bases, and 11 bases lay in between. Looked up from germline, CDR1 is SGHVS and CDR2 is FQNEAQ. The CDR3 is 13 residues long. CDR3 coding DNA: TGTGCCAGCAGCCCGCAGGCCCTTCAGCCCCAGCATTTT. Translation gives CASSPQALQPQHF.

Many counts were recorded for this clonotype. This beta chain appears as a stray read in a library generated for alpha chains; its size is not informative. The chain employs TRBV10-3 and TRBJ2-3, with D maybe TRBD2 (6 bases). CDR3 size: 14 residues. Between the trimmed V and J ends, which lost 4 bases and 0 bases, there was a span of 8 bases. Per the germline V gene, CDR1 is ENHRY and CDR2 is SYGVKD. The CDR3, as DNA: TGTGCCATCAGTGGGACTACTAGCACAGATACGCAGTATTTT. This encodes CAISGTTSTDTQYF.

On this clonotype: This beta chain is an off-target read within a library intended for alpha chains, so its frequency means little. V and J are TRBV6-5 and TRBJ1-2; D is uncertain. This CDR3 is 14 amino acids long. Per the germline V gene, CDR1 is MNHEY and CDR2 is SVGAGI. Trimming took 6 bases from V and 4 from J, leaving 15 bases between them. For the CDR3, the DNA is TGTGCCAGCAGGAACGTCGATCCCCCCTATGGCTACACCTTC. Amino acids: CASRNVDPPYGYTF.

This clonotype was found many times. Since the library was made to target alpha chains, this beta chain is a stray read and its abundance is not meaningful. This chain uses TRBV18 with TRBJ2-7; no clear D. Germline assignment: CDR1 KGHSH and CDR2 LQKENI. Trimming took 3 bases from V and 1 from J, leaving 16 bases between them. This CDR3 is built from 16 residues. The CDR3 coding sequence is TGTGCCAGCTCACCCTTCGAGGCCCTGGGGTCCTACGAGCAGTACTTC. Protein product: CASSPFEALGSYEQYF. Full variable domain (rest looked up from reference TRBV18 and TRBJ2-7): NAGVMQNPRHLVRRRGQEARLRCSPMKGHSHVYWYRQLPEEGLKFMVYLQKENIIDESGMPKERFSAEFPKEGPSILRIQQVVRGDSAAYFCASSPFEALGSYEQYFGPGTRLTVT.

The sample holds many counts of this clonotype. The library was designed around alpha chains, so this beta chain is a stray read whose abundance carries little weight. The gene calls are TRBV12-3 or TRBV12-4 and TRBJ1-5; D is unresolved. The CDR3 runs to 14 residues. V lost 2 bases, J lost 0 bases, and 5 bases lay in between. The CDR3 region has the DNA TGTGCCAGCAGTTTAACCCCTAGCAATCAGCCCCAGCATTTT. Encoded protein: CASSLTPSNQPQHF.

This clonotype was recorded at least ten times. This beta chain slipped into a library made for alpha chains as a stray read, so its size is not meaningful. This rearrangement joins TRBV6-2 or TRBV6-3 to TRBJ1-1, with D perhaps TRBD1 (6 bases). The CDR3 totals 15 residues. The germline gives CDR1 MNHEY, CDR2 SVGEGT. V shed 5 bases and J shed 5 bases, with 18 bases lying between them. The CDR3 region is CASSQHVGGRTEAFF. The CDR3 DNA follows: TGTGCCAGCAGTCAACACGTCGGGGGGCGGACTGAAGCTTTCTTT.

This clonotype was found many times. This beta chain is an unintended read in a library built for alpha chains; its size means little. The chain employs TRBV11-2 and TRBJ2-1; D is ambiguous. V shed 1 base and J shed 0 bases, with 10 bases lying between them. The germline CDR1 and CDR2 sequences are SGHAT and FQNNGV. This CDR3 spans 16 amino acids. CDR3 residues: CASSLVGFSSYNEQFF. CDR3 DNA sequence: TGTGCCAGCAGCTTAGTAGGGTTTAGCTCCTACAATGAGCAGTTCTTC.

As to this clonotype: This beta chain is off target for a library built for alpha chains, so its abundance means little. The V call is TRBV7-2, the J call TRBJ1-2, with TRBD1 identical over 8 bases. V lost 8 bases, J lost 6 bases, and 14 bases stayed unmatched. The CDR3 has 15 residues. Germline CDR1 is SGHTA and CDR2 is FQGNSA. CDR3 bases: TGTGCCAGCCAACCTACTTTCGACAGGGGCCATGGCTACACCTTC. This translates into CASQPTFDRGHGYTF.

This clonotype was detected many times. This beta chain represents an off-target read in a library built for alpha chains; its size is of limited meaning. The CDR3 here is CASSFPSGTTDTQYF. For the CDR3, the DNA is TGTGCCAGCAGTTTTCCTAGCGGAACCACAGATACGCAGTATTTT. This rearrangement joins TRBV12-3 or TRBV12-4 to TRBJ2-3, with TRBD2 matching 7 bases. The CDR3 consists of 15 residues. Trimming cost V 3 bases and J 2 bases; bases outside gene matches: 5.

In this sample, this clonotype turned up many times. This beta chain came through as a stray read in a library set up for alpha chains, and its size says little. The V call is TRBV7-9, the J call TRBJ1-6; no firm D call. This CDR3 has 13 residues. Trimming pared 3 bases from V and 7 bases from J, leaving 7 bases between. Germline V gene lookup returns CDR1 SEHNR and CDR2 FQNEAQ (reference sequence). The CDR3 sequence: CASSFEGNSPLHF. The CDR3 DNA reads as TGTGCCAGCAGCTTTGAAGGCAATTCACCCCTCCACTTT.

This clonotype was seen repeatedly, ten times or more. The size of this beta chain means little, since it is a stray read in a library made for alpha chains. This chain joins TRBV18 and TRBJ1-5; D possibly corresponds to TRBD1 (6 bases). Germline values: CDR1 KGHSH, CDR2 LQKENI. This CDR3 spans 15 amino acids. Trimming took 4 bases from V and 3 from J, leaving 13 bases between them. CDR3 coding DNA: TGTGCCAGCTCACTCGAACAGGGTAACAATCAGCCCCAGCATTTT. Its translation is CASSLEQGNNQPQHF.

The table lists this clonotype with a few counts. This beta chain represents an off-target read in a library built for alpha chains; its size is of limited meaning. CDR3 in DNA: TGTGCCAGCAGGAGGACTAGCGAGACCGGGGAGCTGTTTTTT. This gives the protein CASRRTSETGELFF. The chain couples TRBV27 to TRBJ2-2, with TRBD2 matching 9 bases. This CDR3 comprises 14 residues. Trimming cost V 6 bases and J 5 bases; bases outside gene matches: 4. CDR1 and CDR2 from the germline V gene are MNHEY and SMNVEV (reference sequence).

This clonotype has ten or more counts. This beta chain turned up in a library designed for alpha chains; as an off-target read, its abundance says little. This CDR3 reads CATSGGGHYGYTF. The CDR3, as DNA: TGTGCCACGTCGGGCGGGGGACACTATGGCTACACCTTC. V usage is TRBV24-1 and J usage is TRBJ1-2; weak D call: TRBD1 (5 bases). V was cut by 10 bases and J by 3 bases, with 14 bases left in between. The CDR3 has 13 residues. Germline CDR1 KGHDR, CDR2 SFDVKD.

This clonotype was picked up many times. The size of this beta chain means little, since it is a stray read in a library made for alpha chains. The CDR3 is CSAPTGTRARSPDTQYF. DNA of the CDR3: TGCAGTGCTCCAACCGGGACTAGGGCTAGGAGCCCAGATACGCAGTATTTT. The rearrangement joins TRBV20-1 to TRBJ2-3; 8 bases match TRBD2. CDR3 length equals 17 residues. V gave up 5 bases and J gave up 4 bases; unmatched junction bases: 17. In germline, CDR1 is DFQATT, CDR2 SNEGSKA (reference sequence).

This clonotype was seen repeatedly, ten times or more. Being off target in a library aimed at alpha chains, this beta chain has a size of little meaning. The chain is built from TRBV30 and TRBJ1-1; tentatively, D is TRBD1 (5 bases). V was pared by 3 bases and J by 6 bases, with 8 bases between. The germline V gene encodes CDR1 GTSNPN and CDR2 SVGIG (reference sequence). This CDR3 has 11 residues. The CDR3 nucleotides read TGTGCCTGGAGCCGGGGCCCTGAAGCTTTCTTT. Amino acid sequence: CAWSRGPEAFF.

This clonotype has at least ten counts. This beta chain slipped into a library made for alpha chains as a stray read, so its size is not meaningful. The chain carries TRBV4-3 and TRBJ2-7; 9 nucleotides match TRBD1. The germline V gene encodes CDR1 LGHNA and CDR2 YSLEER. The CDR3 is 14 residues long. The ends lost 1 base at V and 7 bases at J; junction bases unmatched: 5. The CDR3 reads CASSQAQGAGEQYF. In DNA, the CDR3 is TGCGCCAGCAGCCAAGCACAGGGGGCGGGGGAGCAGTACTTC.

This clonotype has ten or more counts. Since the library was made to target alpha chains, this beta chain is a stray read and its abundance is not meaningful. The J gene is TRBJ2-1, the V gene TRBV5-1; D ambiguous. CDR1 is SGHRS and CDR2 is YFSETQ in the germline V gene. The CDR3 extends over 15 amino acids. V gave up 4 bases and J gave up 0 bases, with 11 bases separating them. The CDR3 is CASSPTAVSYNEQFF. DNA of the CDR3: TGCGCCAGCAGCCCCACGGCGGTCTCCTACAATGAGCAGTTCTTC.

This clonotype occurred many times. A library made for alpha chains picked up this beta chain off target, so its size means little. The CDR3: CASSLMGQTNSPLHF. CDR3 coding DNA: TGTGCCAGCAGCTTAATGGGACAGACTAATTCACCCCTCCACTTT. The chain has TRBV7-2 and TRBJ1-6, with 7 nucleotides matching TRBD1. V trimming: 2 bases; J trimming: 6 bases; junction bases outside the gene matches: 4. The CDR3 spans 15 residues. Per the germline V gene, CDR1 is SGHTA and CDR2 is FQGNSA.

This clonotype was detected many times. This beta chain was picked up by a library intended for alpha chains and is off target, so its count carries little meaning. V and J are TRBV24-1 and TRBJ2-1, with TRBD2 as a possible D gene (5 bases). V lost 3 bases and J 7 bases, leaving 15 bases between the germline ends. Germline V gene sequence: CDR1 KGHDR, CDR2 SFDVKD. CDR3 length: 15 amino acids. CDR3 bases: TGTGCCACCAGTGATGGAGGACTCCGGGTTAATGAGCAGTTCTTC. Protein: CATSDGGLRVNEQFF.

This clonotype was counted a few times. Since it is a stray read in a library aimed at alpha chains, this beta chain has a size that is not meaningful. The chain employs TRBV6-5 and TRBJ2-7; 7 bases line up with TRBD2. V shed 0 bases, J shed 3 bases, and the junction held 8 bases outside the gene matches. The length of the CDR3 is 16 residues. Per the germline V gene, CDR1 is MNHEY and CDR2 is SVGAGI. The CDR3 protein is CASSYSNAGASYEQYV. CDR3 nucleotide sequence: TGTGCCAGCAGTTACTCGAACGCGGGAGCGAGCTACGAGCAGTACGTC.

This clonotype was counted at least ten times. For a library built for alpha chains, this beta chain is a stray read; little rests on its size. The chain joins TRBV7-8 to TRBJ2-4, with D unresolved. Trimming pared 5 bases from V and 0 bases from J, leaving 17 bases between. CDR1 is SGHVS, CDR2 FQNEAQ, per germline. This CDR3 is 17 amino acids long. The chain's CDR3 is CASSPTTSPLAKNIQYF. The CDR3, as DNA: TGTGCCAGCAGCCCGACGACTTCCCCTCTAGCCAAAAACATTCAGTACTTC.

This clonotype was counted ten times or more. This beta chain lies outside the target of a library built for alpha chains; its clone size means little. This sequence joins TRBV18 and TRBJ2-2; 11 bases are shared with TRBD2. The V and J ends lost 3 bases and 6 bases, in that order; junction bases with no gene match: 6. The CDR3 contains 16 residues. The germline V gene has CDR1 KGHSH and CDR2 LQKENI. Here the CDR3 DNA reads TGTGCCAGCTCACCGGTACTAGCGGGAGTATCCGGGGAGCTGTTTTTT. Its translation is CASSPVLAGVSGELFF.

This clonotype has ten or more counts. This beta chain was picked up by a library intended for alpha chains and is off target, so its count carries little meaning. The CDR3 sequence: CSVEDPAGEKASSYEQYV. Here the CDR3 DNA reads TGCAGCGTTGAAGACCCGGCGGGGGAGAAAGCCAGCTCCTACGAGCAGTACGTC. V and J are TRBV29-1 and TRBJ2-7, with 7 bases lining up with TRBD2. Germline lookup yields CDR1 SQVTM and CDR2 ANQGSEA. The CDR3 is 18 residues long. The ends lost 0 bases at V and 0 bases at J; junction bases unmatched: 14.

This clonotype rates as medium-sized. This beta chain is off target for a library built for alpha chains, so its abundance means little. V gene TRBV27 combines with J gene TRBJ2-7; D gene uncertain. The germline V and J ends were trimmed by 7 bases and 0 bases, with 13 bases remaining between them. Per the germline V gene, CDR1 is MNHEY and CDR2 is SMNVEV (reference sequence). The length of the CDR3 is 14 residues. Here the CDR3 reads CASKAFPSSYEQYV. CDR3 in DNA: TGTGCCAGCAAAGCATTTCCTAGCTCCTACGAGCAGTACGTC.

This clonotype was detected many times. This beta chain represents an off-target read in a library built for alpha chains; its size is of limited meaning. V is TRBV7-9 and J is TRBJ1-1; TRBD1 might be the D (6 bases). There are 15 residues in the CDR3. Germline V CDR1 and CDR2: SEHNR, FQNEAQ (reference sequence). V lost 2 bases and J lost 1, with 11 bases in between. The CDR3 is CASSLPQGSNTEAFF. The DNA for the CDR3 is TGTGCCAGCAGCTTACCACAGGGATCGAACACTGAAGCTTTCTTT. Using reference TRBV7-9 and TRBJ1-1 for the parts outside the CDR3, the full variable domain is DTGVSQNPRHKITKRGQNVTFRCDPISEHNRLYWYRQTLGQGPEFLTYFQNEAQLEKSRLLSDRFSAERPKGSFSTLEIQRTEQGDSAMYLCASSLPQGSNTEAFFGQGTRLTVV.

This clonotype was observed a few times. This beta chain appears as a stray read in a library generated for alpha chains; its size is not informative. This sequence joins TRBV3-1 and TRBJ1-1, with 7 bases that match TRBD1. V lost 3 bases to trimming and J lost 4 bases; unmatched junction nucleotides: 8. Germline V gene lookup returns CDR1 LGHDT and CDR2 YNNKEL (reference sequence). This CDR3 region has 15 residues. In nucleotides, the CDR3 is TGTGCCAGCAGCCAGGACCCGACAGGGCGCACTGAAGCTTTCTTT. The encoded protein is CASSQDPTGRTEAFF.